These 17 T cell receptor beta chains share one sample of origin, sequenced in a study of T cell clonotyping in hematopoietic cell transplantation. Here immunoSEQ multiplex PCR was the method, and the copy in TCRdb shows in-frame clones only, minus some. Here the sample spans around 37,000 clones, around 96% being singletons. The specimen sequenced was peripheral blood mononuclear cells. The receptors here all came from a man younger than 40 in good health. Some clones in this sample may be carry-over from other donors' samples.

The rearrangement links TRBV7-9 to TRBJ2-7; tentatively, D is TRBD1 or TRBD2 (5 bases each). The ends were cut back, 5 bases at V and 0 bases at J, with 11 bases in the middle. CDR3 length: 14 amino acids. The germline V gene encodes CDR1 SEHNR and CDR2 FQNEAQ (reference sequence). Here the CDR3 reads CASSLGRPSYEQYF. The DNA for the CDR3 is TGTGCCAGCAGCCTGGGACGGCCCTCCTACGAGCAGTACTTC.

The CDR3 reads CASSLAGWVTYEQYF. DNA of the CDR3: TGCGCCAGCAGCTTGGCGGGGTGGGTCACCTACGAGCAGTACTTC. The rearrangement links TRBV5-1 to TRBJ2-7; a weak D match, TRBD2 (5 bases). The CDR3 covers 15 residues. Germline CDR1 reads SGHRS; CDR2 reads YFSETQ. Trimming left V 0 bases short and J 2 bases short, with 12 bases between.

J is TRBJ1-1 and V is TRBV11-2, with D unclear. The germline V gene has CDR1 SGHAT and CDR2 FQNNGV. Between the trimmed V and J ends, which lost 0 bases and 4 bases, there was a span of 6 bases. CDR3 length: 13 amino acids. The CDR3 nucleotides are TGTGCCAGCAGCTTAGAGATTTCCACTGAAGCTTTCTTT. It translates to CASSLEISTEAFF.

The chain links TRBV5-8 to TRBJ2-3, with D unclear. The CDR3 is 16 amino acids. Germline-derived CDR1 and CDR2 are SGHTS and YDEGEE. V was shortened by 2 bases and J by 0 bases, with 13 bases between the two germline ends. The CDR3 reads CASSFAKSASTDTQYF. The CDR3 DNA reads as TGTGCCAGCAGCTTTGCGAAGAGCGCTAGCACAGATACGCAGTATTTT. Full variable domain (missing parts from reference TRBV5-8 and TRBJ2-3): EAGVTQSPTHLIKTRGQQATLRCSPISGHTSVYWYQQALGLGLQFLLWYDEGEERNRGNFPPRFSGRQFPNYSSELNVNALELEDSALYLCASSFAKSASTDTQYFGPGTRLTVL.

The rearrangement uses TRBV19 and TRBJ1-3, with D perhaps TRBD1 (6 bases). Between the trimmed V and J ends, which lost 1 base and 0 bases, there was a span of 13 bases. Germline values: CDR1 LNHDA, CDR2 SQIVND (reference sequence). CDR3 length equals 17 residues. The CDR3 region has the DNA TGTGCCAGTAGTATAGTCCGCCGACAGGTCTCTGGAAACACCATATATTTT. Translation: CASSIVRRQVSGNTIYF.

The rearrangement links TRBV9 to TRBJ1-5; D unresolved. V was shortened by 0 bases and J by 4 bases, with 11 bases between the two germline ends. Germline V gene lookup returns CDR1 SGDLS and CDR2 YYNGEE. The CDR3 has 15 residues. CDR3 nucleotide sequence: TGTGCCAGCAGCGTAGGAGGCAGCCTAAATCAGCCCCAGCATTTT. Translation: CASSVGGSLNQPQHF.

This rearrangement joins TRBV4-2 to TRBJ1-1; TRBD1 is a possible D gene (5 bases). This CDR3 is 20 amino acids long. Between the trimmed V and J ends, which lost 7 bases and 3 bases, there was a span of 33 bases. Germline V gene lookup returns CDR1 LGHNA and CDR2 YNFKEQ. The CDR3 protein is CASTPPGVWGLEGRDTEAFF. In nucleotides, the CDR3 is TGTGCCAGCACTCCTCCTGGAGTGTGGGGACTCGAGGGCCGGGACACTGAAGCTTTCTTT.

This chain links TRBV6-4 with TRBJ2-3; TRBD1 or TRBD2 may be the D gene (6 bases each). Trimming took 2 bases from V and 15 from J, leaving 15 bases between them. The CDR3 covers 12 residues. The germline V gene encodes CDR1 MRHNA and CDR2 SNTAGT. The DNA for the CDR3 is TGTGCCAGCAGTGACGTAGGGGGGCCTATCTATTTT. This encodes CASSDVGGPIYF.

The rearrangement uses TRBV13 and TRBJ1-2; no clear D gene. Germline lookup yields CDR1 PRHDT and CDR2 FYEKMQ (reference sequence). The CDR3 consists of 12 residues. The V gene lost 1 base and the J gene lost 8 bases, with 8 bases spanning the gap. CDR3 sequence (DNA): TGTGCCAGCAGCTTAGCCTCTATCGGCTACACCTTC. Encoded protein: CASSLASIGYTF. The full variable domain, in which reference TRBV13 and TRBJ1-2 provide the parts outside the CDR3, is AAGVIQSPRHLIKEKRETATLKCYPIPRHDTVYWYQQGPGQDPQFLISFYEKMQSDKGSIPDRFSAQQFSDYHSELNMSSLELGDSALYFCASSLASIGYTFGSGTRLTVV.

The chain carries TRBV5-4 and TRBJ1-1; a possible D gene is TRBD1 (5 bases). With 0 bases removed from V and 5 bases from J, the gap between germline ends came to 14 bases. Germline CDR1 SGHNT, CDR2 YYREEE (reference sequence). This CDR3 has 15 amino acids. The DNA for the CDR3 is TGTGCCAGCAGCTTGGCACAGGAGTTGTCGACTGAAGCTTTCTTT. This encodes CASSLAQELSTEAFF.

The chain uses TRBV5-1 and TRBJ2-7; D is unresolved. CDR3 length: 15 amino acids. V was shortened by 1 base and J by 2 bases, with 13 bases between the two germline ends. Germline V lookup: CDR1 SGHRS, CDR2 YFSETQ. The DNA of the CDR3 is TGCGCCAGCAGCTTGCAAGCCAATGTCGCCTACGAGCAGTACTTC. Protein sequence: CASSLQANVAYEQYF.

The V and J genes are TRBV7-2 and TRBJ2-5; 12 nucleotides align to TRBD2. J lost 4 bases, V lost 5 bases, and 14 bases had no gene match. The germline gives CDR1 SGHTA, CDR2 FQGNSA. The CDR3 consists of 18 residues. Here the CDR3 DNA reads TGTGCCAGCAGCCCCCTGACTAGCGGGAGCGGTTTGGTAGAGACCCAGTACTTC. Translated: CASSPLTSGSGLVETQYF.

The rearrangement joins TRBV6-5 to TRBJ1-2; possible D gene TRBD1, 5 bases. Trimming cost V 0 bases and J 8 bases, with 10 bases left between them. The germline V gene encodes CDR1 MNHEY and CDR2 SVGAGI. The CDR3 sequence is 13 residues long. Written as DNA, the CDR3 is TGTGCCAGCAGTTACTCGGGGGTGGGGGGCTACACCTTC. Protein sequence: CASSYSGVGGYTF.

This sequence joins TRBV13 and TRBJ2-3; 13 bases align to TRBD2. This CDR3 is built from 20 residues. Germline CDR1 is PRHDT and CDR2 is FYEKMQ (reference sequence). The trim removed 4 bases at V and 0 bases at J, leaving 13 bases unmatched. The CDR3 here is CASSSRVLAGGIPSTDTQYF. The CDR3 nucleotides are TGTGCCAGCAGCTCCCGCGTACTAGCGGGGGGGATTCCTAGCACAGATACGCAGTATTTT.

This clone was observed a few times. V gene TRBV2 combines with J gene TRBJ1-5; maybe TRBD1 (6 bases). The V gene lost 8 bases and the J gene lost 3 bases, with 11 bases spanning the gap. Germline CDR1 reads SNHLY; CDR2 reads FYNNEI. The CDR3 is made up of 13 amino acids. CDR3 region: CASGYRVNQPQHF. In DNA, the CDR3 is TGTGCCAGCGGGTACAGGGTCAATCAGCCCCAGCATTTT.

The chain links TRBV19 to TRBJ1-2; D ambiguous. This CDR3 is 15 amino acids long. The ends were cut back, 3 bases at V and 0 bases at J, with 11 bases in the middle. Germline CDR1 LNHDA, CDR2 SQIVND (reference sequence). Here the CDR3 reads CASSIPRSPNYGYTF. The CDR3 nucleotides are TGTGCCAGTAGTATCCCGCGTTCCCCTAACTATGGCTACACCTTC. The entire variable domain, with the rest obtained from reference TRBV19 and TRBJ1-2, is as follows: DGGITQSPKYLFRKEGQNVTLSCEQNLNHDAMYWYRQDPGQGLRLIYYSQIVNDFQKGDIAEGYSVSREKKESFPLTVTSAQKNPTAFYLCASSIPRSPNYGYTFGSGTRLTVV.

The CDR3: CASSPAVRPGEKLFF. The CDR3 DNA reads as TGTGCCAGCAGCCCCGCAGTCAGACCGGGGGAAAAACTGTTTTTT. The V gene is TRBV11-3, the J gene TRBJ1-4, with D hard to call. From germline, CDR1 is SGHNT and CDR2 YENEEA. This CDR3 region has 15 residues. Trimming took off 5 bases at V and 8 bases at J, with 18 bases between the two ends.